This TCR beta chain was profiled in a study of immune heterogeneity within non-small cell lung tumors. Study results and limitations: T-cell clonality in a given local region correlated moderately yet significantly with the local tumor mutational burden (R 0.3 to 0.4).

Comments on this clonotype: The antigen remains undetermined.

With around 600 ng used per sample, the template was genomic DNA from bulk tumor. Several spatially distant biopsies were obtained per primary tumor intraoperatively. The study cohort was described as untreated, and its members had newly diagnosed non-small cell lung cancer. They went on to have curative surgery. A first 10-cycle multiplex round used 32 V-gene and 13 J-gene primers on TCR beta CDR3. One entry per CDR3 protein results from TCRdb running MiXCR on the multiplex PCR reads. Of around 19,000 distinct CDR3 sequences detected, around 27% appear once; the ten largest clones hold around 4.3%. The V gene lost 5 bases and the J gene lost 2 bases, with 7 bases spanning the gap. The germline V gene has CDR1 SGHTA and CDR2 FQGNSA. The CDR3 consists of 13 residues.

The specimen sequenced was lung tumor tissue. The chain couples TRBV7-2 to TRBJ1-5; the D is unclear. The sequence came from a man between 35 and 55 years old with non-small cell lung cancer. The CDR3 sequence: CASSPMGNQPQHF. Here the CDR3 DNA reads TGTGCCAGCAGCCCCATGGGCAATCAGCCCCAGCATTTT.